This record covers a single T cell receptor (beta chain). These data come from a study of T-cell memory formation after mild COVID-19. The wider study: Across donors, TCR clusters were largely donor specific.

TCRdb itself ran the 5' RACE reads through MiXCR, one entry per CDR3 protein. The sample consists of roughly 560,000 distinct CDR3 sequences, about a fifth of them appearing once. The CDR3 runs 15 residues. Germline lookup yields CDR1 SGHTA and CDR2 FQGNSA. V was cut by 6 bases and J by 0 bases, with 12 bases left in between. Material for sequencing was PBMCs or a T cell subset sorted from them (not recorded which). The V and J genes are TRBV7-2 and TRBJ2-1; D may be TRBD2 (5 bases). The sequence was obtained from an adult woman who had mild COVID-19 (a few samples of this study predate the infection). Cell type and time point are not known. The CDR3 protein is CASSVLGSSYNEQFF. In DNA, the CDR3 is TGTGCCAGCAGTGTCCTGGGGAGCTCCTACAATGAGCAGTTCTTC.